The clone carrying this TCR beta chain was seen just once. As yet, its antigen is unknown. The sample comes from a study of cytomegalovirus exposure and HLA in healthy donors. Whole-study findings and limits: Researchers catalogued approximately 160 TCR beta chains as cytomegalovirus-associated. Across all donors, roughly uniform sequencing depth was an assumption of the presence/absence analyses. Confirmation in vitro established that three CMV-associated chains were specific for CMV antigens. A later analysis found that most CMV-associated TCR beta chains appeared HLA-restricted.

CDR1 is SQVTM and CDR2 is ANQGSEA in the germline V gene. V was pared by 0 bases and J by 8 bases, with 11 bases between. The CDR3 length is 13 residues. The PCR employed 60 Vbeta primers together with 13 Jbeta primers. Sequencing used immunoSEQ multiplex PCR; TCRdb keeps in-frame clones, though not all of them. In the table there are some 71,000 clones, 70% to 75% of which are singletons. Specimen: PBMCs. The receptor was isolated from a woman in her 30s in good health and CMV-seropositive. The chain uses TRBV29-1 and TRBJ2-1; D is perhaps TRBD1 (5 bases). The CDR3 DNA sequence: TGCAGCGTTGAAGAATCCTCAGGGTATGAGCAGTTCTTC. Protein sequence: CSVEESSGYEQFF.